This TCR beta chain was sequenced during a study of Ad26.COV2.S vaccination and SARS-CoV-2 variants. Study context: Once or twice, 56 days apart, Ad26.COV2.S was delivered intramuscularly.

The repertoire was sequenced with immunoSEQ multiplex PCR; TCRdb's copy has only in-frame clones and lacks some. This table holds about 400,000 clones, over 75% found once. Germline CDR1 and CDR2: LGHNA and YNFKEQ. Unmatched junction bases numbered 8, after V lost 0 bases and J lost 5 bases. The CDR3 runs 16 residues. The treatment here: roughly 18 received Ad26.COV2.S at low or high dose, single or two shots; about 5 received placebo; per-sample allocation not given. The investigators took samples on day 63 after the first vaccine or placebo injection. Vaccination used an Ad26 vector expressing Wuhan-strain SARS-CoV-2 spike. Study results and caveats: Placebo and vaccine recipients had non-spike TCR breadth that was similar. Spike-specific CD8+ and CD4+ T cell responses reportedly showed substantial breadth after vaccination.

On this clone: Its cognate antigen is unknown.

The source was peripheral blood, collected in a trial of Ad26.COV2.S vaccine versus placebo. This receptor was taken from a person aged 18-65 years who received the Ad26.COV2.S COVID-19 vaccine or a placebo. The chain is built from TRBV4-2 and TRBJ2-5; TRBD2 matches at 8 bases. The CDR3 here is CASSQDLPGGRETQYF. In DNA, the CDR3 is TGTGCCAGCAGCCAAGATCTTCCGGGAGGGCGGGAGACCCAGTACTTC.